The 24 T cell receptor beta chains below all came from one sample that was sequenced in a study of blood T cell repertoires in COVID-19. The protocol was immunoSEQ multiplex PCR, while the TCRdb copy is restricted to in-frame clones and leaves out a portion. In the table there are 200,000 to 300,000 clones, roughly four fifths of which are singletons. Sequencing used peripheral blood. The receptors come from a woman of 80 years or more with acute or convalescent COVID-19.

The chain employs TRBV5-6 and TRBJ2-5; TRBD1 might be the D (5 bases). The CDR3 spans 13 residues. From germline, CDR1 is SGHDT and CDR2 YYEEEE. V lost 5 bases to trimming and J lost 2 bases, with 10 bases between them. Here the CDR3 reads CASSTDIQETQYF. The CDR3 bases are TGTGCCAGCAGTACGGACATACAAGAGACCCAGTACTTC.

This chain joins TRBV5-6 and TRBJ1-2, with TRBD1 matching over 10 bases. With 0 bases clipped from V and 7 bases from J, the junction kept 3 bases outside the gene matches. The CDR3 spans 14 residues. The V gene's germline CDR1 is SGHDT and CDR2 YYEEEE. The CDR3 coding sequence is TGTGCCAGCAGCTTGGGACAGGGGGCGTCTGGCTACACCTTC. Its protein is CASSLGQGASGYTF.

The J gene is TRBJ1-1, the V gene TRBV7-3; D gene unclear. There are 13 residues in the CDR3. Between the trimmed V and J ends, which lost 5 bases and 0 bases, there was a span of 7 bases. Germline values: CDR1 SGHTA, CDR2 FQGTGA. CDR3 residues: CASSPYLNTEAFF. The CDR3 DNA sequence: TGTGCCAGCAGCCCTTACTTGAACACTGAAGCTTTCTTT.

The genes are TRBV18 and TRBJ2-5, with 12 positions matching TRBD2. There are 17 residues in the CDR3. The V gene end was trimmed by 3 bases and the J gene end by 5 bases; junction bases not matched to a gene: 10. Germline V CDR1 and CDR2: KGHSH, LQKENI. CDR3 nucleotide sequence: TGTGCCAGCTCACCTCTAGCGGGGGGGCCGGGAGCTGAGACCCAGTACTTC. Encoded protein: CASSPLAGGPGAETQYF.

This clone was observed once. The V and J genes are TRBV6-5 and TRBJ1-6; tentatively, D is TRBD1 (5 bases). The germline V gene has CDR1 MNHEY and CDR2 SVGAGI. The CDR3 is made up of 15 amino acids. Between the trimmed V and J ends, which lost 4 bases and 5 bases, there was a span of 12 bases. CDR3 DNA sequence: TGTGCCAGCAGTTCCACGGGGGTGGATAATTCACCCCTCCACTTT. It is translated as CASSSTGVDNSPLHF.

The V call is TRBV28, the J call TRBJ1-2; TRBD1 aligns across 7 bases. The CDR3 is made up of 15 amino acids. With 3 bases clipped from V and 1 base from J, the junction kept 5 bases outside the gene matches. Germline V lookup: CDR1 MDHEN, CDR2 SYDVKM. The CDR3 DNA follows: TGTGCCAGCAGTTTGGGAACAGGGGTTAACTATGGCTACACCTTC. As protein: CASSLGTGVNYGYTF.

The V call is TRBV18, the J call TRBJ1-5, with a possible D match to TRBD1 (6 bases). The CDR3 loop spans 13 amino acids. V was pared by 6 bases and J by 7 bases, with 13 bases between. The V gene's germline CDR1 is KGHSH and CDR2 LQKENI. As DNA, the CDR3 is TGTGCCAGCTCGGCGGATAGGGGGCAGCCCCAGCATTTT. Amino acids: CASSADRGQPQHF. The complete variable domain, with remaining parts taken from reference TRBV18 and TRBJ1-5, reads NAGVMQNPRHLVRRRGQEARLRCSPMKGHSHVYWYRQLPEEGLKFMVYLQKENIIDESGMPKERFSAEFPKEGPSILRIQQVVRGDSAAYFCASSADRGQPQHFGDGTRLSIL.

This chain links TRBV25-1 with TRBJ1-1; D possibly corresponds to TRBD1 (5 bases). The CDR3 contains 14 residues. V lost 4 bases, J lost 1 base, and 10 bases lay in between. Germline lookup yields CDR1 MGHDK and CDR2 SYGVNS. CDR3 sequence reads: CASSGPGGNTEAFF. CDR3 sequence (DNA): TGTGCCAGCAGTGGCCCGGGGGGGAACACTGAAGCTTTCTTT.

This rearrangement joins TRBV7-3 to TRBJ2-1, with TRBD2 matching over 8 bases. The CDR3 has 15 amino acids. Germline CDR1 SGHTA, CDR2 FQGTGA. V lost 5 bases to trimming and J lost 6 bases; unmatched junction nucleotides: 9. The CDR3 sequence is CASSLSGGGVNEQFF. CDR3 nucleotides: TGTGCCAGCAGCCTAAGCGGGGGAGGGGTCAATGAGCAGTTCTTC.

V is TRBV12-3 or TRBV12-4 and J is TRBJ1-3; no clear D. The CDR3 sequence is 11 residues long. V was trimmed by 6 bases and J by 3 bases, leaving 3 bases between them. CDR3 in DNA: TGTGCCAGCAGCCTTGGAAACACCATATATTTT. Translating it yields CASSLGNTIYF.

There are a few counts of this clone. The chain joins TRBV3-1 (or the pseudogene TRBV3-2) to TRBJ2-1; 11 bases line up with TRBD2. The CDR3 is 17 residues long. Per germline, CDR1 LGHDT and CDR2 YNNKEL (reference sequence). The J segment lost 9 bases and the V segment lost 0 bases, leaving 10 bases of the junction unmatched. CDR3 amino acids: CASSQDPRSGRAGEQFF. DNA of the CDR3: TGTGCCAGCAGCCAAGATCCCCGTAGCGGGAGGGCAGGTGAGCAGTTCTTC.

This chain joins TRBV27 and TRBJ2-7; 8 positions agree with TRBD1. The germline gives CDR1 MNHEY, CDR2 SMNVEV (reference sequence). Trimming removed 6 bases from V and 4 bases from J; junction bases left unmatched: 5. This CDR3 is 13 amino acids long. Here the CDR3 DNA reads TGTGCCAGCAGCCGGACAGGGAGATACGAGCAGTACTTC. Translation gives CASSRTGRYEQYF.

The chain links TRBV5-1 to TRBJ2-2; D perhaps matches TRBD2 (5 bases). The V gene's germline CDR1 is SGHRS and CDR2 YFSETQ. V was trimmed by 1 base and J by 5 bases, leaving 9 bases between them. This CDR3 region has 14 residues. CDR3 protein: CASSLIPGTGELFF. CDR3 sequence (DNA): TGCGCCAGCAGCTTGATCCCGGGAACCGGGGAGCTGTTTTTT.

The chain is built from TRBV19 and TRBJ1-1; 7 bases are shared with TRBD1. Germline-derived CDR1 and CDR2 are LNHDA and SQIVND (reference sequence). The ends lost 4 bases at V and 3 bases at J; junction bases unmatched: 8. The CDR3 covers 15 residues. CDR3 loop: CASSTDRVGYTEAFF. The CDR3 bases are TGTGCCAGTAGTACCGACAGGGTCGGGTACACTGAAGCTTTCTTT.

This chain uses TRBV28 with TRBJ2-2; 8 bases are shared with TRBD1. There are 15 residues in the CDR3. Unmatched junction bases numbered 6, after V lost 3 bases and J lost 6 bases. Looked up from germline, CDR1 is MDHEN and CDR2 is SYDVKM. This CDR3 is CASSFVNRGSGELFF. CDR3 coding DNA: TGTGCCAGCAGTTTTGTAAACAGGGGGTCCGGGGAGCTGTTTTTT.

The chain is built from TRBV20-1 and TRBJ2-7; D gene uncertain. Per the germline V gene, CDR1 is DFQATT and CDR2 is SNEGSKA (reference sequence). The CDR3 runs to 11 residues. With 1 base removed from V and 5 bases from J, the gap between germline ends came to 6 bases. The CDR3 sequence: CSARVSDEQYF. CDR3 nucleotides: TGCAGTGCTAGAGTGAGTGACGAGCAGTACTTC.

The CDR3 DNA sequence: TGTGCCAGCCCCCGGACAAAACTCACAGATACGCAGTATTTT. Its translation: CASPRTKLTDTQYF. V is TRBV21-1 and J is TRBJ2-3; the table calls TRBD1, which could not be checked here. TRBV21-1 is deemed a pseudogene. This CDR3 comprises 14 residues.

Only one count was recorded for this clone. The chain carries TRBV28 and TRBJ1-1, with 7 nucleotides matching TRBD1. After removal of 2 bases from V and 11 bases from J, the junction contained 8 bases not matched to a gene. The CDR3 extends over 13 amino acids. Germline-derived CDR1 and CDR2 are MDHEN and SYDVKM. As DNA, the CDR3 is TGTGCCAGCAGTTTAAACCAAGGGACAGAGGCTTTCTTT. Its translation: CASSLNQGTEAFF.

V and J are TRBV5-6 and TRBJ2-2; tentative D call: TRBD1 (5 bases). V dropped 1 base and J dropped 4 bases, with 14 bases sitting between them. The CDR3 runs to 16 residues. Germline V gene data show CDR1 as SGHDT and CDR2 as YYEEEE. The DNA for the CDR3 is TGTGCCAGCAGCTTGCAGGTTAGCAGGGCCACCGGGGAGCTGTTTTTT. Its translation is CASSLQVSRATGELFF.

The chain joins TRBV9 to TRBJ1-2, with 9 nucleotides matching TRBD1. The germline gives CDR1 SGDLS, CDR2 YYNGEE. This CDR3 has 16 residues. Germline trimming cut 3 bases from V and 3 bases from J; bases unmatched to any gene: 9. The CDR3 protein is CASSGTGTGNHYGYTF. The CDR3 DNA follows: TGTGCCAGCAGCGGGACCGGGACAGGGAACCACTATGGCTACACCTTC.

The CDR3 coding sequence is TGTGCCAGCAGTCCTCCGAGTCCGGGTCATGGCTACACCTTC. Translated: CASSPPSPGHGYTF. The J gene is TRBJ1-2, the V gene TRBV28; D gene ambiguous. The V gene lost 5 bases and the J gene lost 6 bases, with 16 bases spanning the gap. The CDR3 is made up of 14 amino acids. Germline assignment: CDR1 MDHEN and CDR2 SYDVKM.

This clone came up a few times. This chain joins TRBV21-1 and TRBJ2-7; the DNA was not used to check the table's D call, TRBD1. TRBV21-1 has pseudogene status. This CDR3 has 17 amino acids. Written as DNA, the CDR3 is TGTGCCAGCAGCAAAGTGTACCAGGAAGCTTCCTACTTAGGGCAGTACTTC. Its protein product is CASSKVYQEASYLGQYF.

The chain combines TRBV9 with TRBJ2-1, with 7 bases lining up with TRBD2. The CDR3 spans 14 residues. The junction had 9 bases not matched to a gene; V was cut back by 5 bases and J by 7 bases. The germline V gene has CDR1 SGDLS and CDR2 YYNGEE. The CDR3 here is CASSATGGSNEQFF. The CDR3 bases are TGTGCCAGCAGTGCCACGGGCGGGAGTAATGAGCAGTTCTTC.

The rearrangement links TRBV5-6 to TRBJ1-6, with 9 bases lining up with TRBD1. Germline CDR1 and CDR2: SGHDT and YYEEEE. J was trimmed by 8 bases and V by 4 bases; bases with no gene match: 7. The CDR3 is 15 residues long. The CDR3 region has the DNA TGTGCCAGCAGCCCGCCGGGACAGGGTGATTCACCCCTCCACTTT. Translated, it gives CASSPPGQGDSPLHF.